The 23 T cell receptor beta chains listed next were all sequenced from one sample in a study of cytomegalovirus exposure and HLA in healthy donors (dated by TCRdb to between 2016 and 2019). Receptor libraries were prepared by the immunoSEQ multiplex PCR assay. TCRdb obtained this table from immuneACCESS and retained in-frame rearrangements with V and J assigned. These tables miss some clones; where compared with another copy, unresolved V genes account for less than half of the shortfall, and the remainder is unexplained. The sample profile shows 100,000 to 150,000 clones; approximately 92% of them were found once. The ten largest clones represent about 1.1% of the sample. The sample comprised PBMCs. Receptors originate from a woman younger than 30 in good health and CMV-seronegative.

This chain uses TRBV4-1 with TRBJ2-2, with TRBD2 as a possible D gene (5 bases). V shed 1 base and J shed 4 bases, with 10 bases lying between them. The CDR3 has 15 residues. From germline, CDR1 is MGHRA and CDR2 YSYEKL. CDR3 sequence: CASSQGASPTGELFF. CDR3 coding DNA: TGCGCCAGCAGCCAAGGGGCTAGCCCCACCGGGGAGCTGTTTTTT.

This clone was observed a handful of times. The chain links TRBV19 to TRBJ1-5, with D possibly being TRBD1 (5 bases). V lost 5 bases to trimming and J lost 4 bases, with 12 bases between them. Looked up from germline, CDR1 is LNHDA and CDR2 is SQIVND (reference sequence). CDR3 size: 14 residues. The CDR3 DNA is TGTGCCAGTAGTTGGCAGGGAGGTAATCAGCCCCAGCATTTT. The encoded protein is CASSWQGGNQPQHF.

The chain joins TRBV7-2 to TRBJ1-5; TRBD1 matches at 10 bases. Germline V gives CDR1 SGHTA, CDR2 FQGNSA. CDR3 length: 15 amino acids. The junction had 7 bases not matched to a gene; V was cut back by 5 bases and J by 6 bases. CDR3 protein: CASSGTGANGQPQHF. CDR3 DNA sequence: TGTGCCAGCAGCGGGACAGGGGCCAACGGTCAGCCCCAGCATTTT. The full variable domain, rest sourced from reference TRBV7-2 and TRBJ1-5, is GAGVSQSPSNKVTEKGKDVELRCDPISGHTALYWYRQSLGQGLEFLIYFQGNSAPDKSGLPSDRFSAERTGGSVSTLTIQRTQQEDSAVYLCASSGTGANGQPQHFGDGTRLSIL.

V gene TRBV5-1 combines with J gene TRBJ1-2; no firm D call. Germline V gene lookup returns CDR1 SGHRS and CDR2 YFSETQ. The CDR3 consists of 14 residues. V was trimmed by 0 bases and J by 2 bases, leaving 8 bases between them. CDR3 amino acids: CASSLGSTNYGYTF. Written as DNA, the CDR3 is TGCGCCAGCAGCTTGGGGAGTACGAACTATGGCTACACCTTC.

The genes are TRBV7-2 and TRBJ2-3; 7 positions agree with TRBD1. From germline, CDR1 is SGHTA and CDR2 FQGNSA. The ends lost 2 bases at V and 1 base at J; junction bases unmatched: 6. The CDR3 totals 16 residues. The CDR3 bases are TGTGCCAGCAGCTTACTAGATGGACAGGGCACAGATACGCAGTATTTT. It translates to CASSLLDGQGTDTQYF.

This sequence joins TRBV30 and TRBJ1-2, with 7 bases matching TRBD1. With 0 bases clipped from V and 8 bases from J, the junction kept 0 bases outside the gene matches. This CDR3 spans 11 amino acids. Germline CDR1 GTSNPN, CDR2 SVGIG (reference sequence). In DNA, the CDR3 is TGTGCCTGGAGTGTGACAGGGGGCTACACCTTC. It is translated as CAWSVTGGYTF.

The rearrangement joins TRBV5-1 to TRBJ2-6, with 7 bases matching TRBD1. V was clipped by 5 bases and J by 0 bases; unmatched bases: 11. CDR3 length: 18 residues. Germline-derived CDR1 and CDR2 are SGHRS and YFSETQ. The CDR3 DNA follows: TGCGCCAGCAGTTCATGGGACAGACCAATCTCTGGGGCCAACGTCCTGACTTTC. Its protein product is CASSSWDRPISGANVLTF.

The chain links TRBV25-1 to TRBJ2-7; 9 bases map to TRBD1. The CDR3 has 16 residues. V was pared by 6 bases and J by 6 bases, with 15 bases of the junction left unmatched. Germline CDR1 MGHDK, CDR2 SYGVNS. Here the CDR3 reads CASRSGSWDRVSEQYF. Here the CDR3 DNA reads TGTGCCAGCAGATCCGGGTCGTGGGACAGGGTAAGCGAGCAGTACTTC.

The chain carries TRBV6-6 and TRBJ1-5, with TRBD1 identical over 8 bases. The CDR3 covers 15 residues. Trimming at V came to 5 bases and at J to 6 bases, leaving 9 bases not matched to a gene. CDR1 and CDR2 (germline): MNHNY, SVGAGI (reference sequence). The CDR3 DNA reads TGTGCCAGCAGTCTCCTTGATGGGACAGGTCAGCCCCAGCATTTT. Translated, it gives CASSLLDGTGQPQHF.

The rearrangement links TRBV7-2 to TRBJ2-7, with 8 bases lining up with TRBD2. V lost 6 bases and J lost 5; bases outside the gene matches: 9. The CDR3 is 14 residues long. Germline V lookup: CDR1 SGHTA, CDR2 FQGNSA. The CDR3 protein is CASSYGGDFDEQYF. CDR3 sequence (DNA): TGTGCCAGCAGTTACGGGGGGGACTTCGACGAGCAGTACTTC.

CDR3 nucleotides: TGTGCCAGCGCGGGGCAGTTCTATGGCTACACCTTC. It specifies CASAGQFYGYTF. The chain combines TRBV2 with TRBJ1-2; the D gene is possibly TRBD1 (5 bases). V lost 8 bases, J lost 4 bases, and 11 bases lay in between. This CDR3 is 12 amino acids long. Germline lookup yields CDR1 SNHLY and CDR2 FYNNEI.

The V call is TRBV7-7, the J call TRBJ2-3; 12 nucleotides align to TRBD2. The CDR3 contains 14 residues. CDR1 and CDR2 from the germline V gene are SSHAT and FNYEAQ (reference sequence). The ends lost 4 bases at V and 14 bases at J; junction bases unmatched: 10. CDR3 loop: CASSSGTSGYPVYF. CDR3 in DNA: TGTGCCAGCAGCTCCGGGACTAGCGGGTACCCTGTGTATTTT.

The chain employs TRBV28 and TRBJ1-1; D ambiguous. The ends were cut back, 1 base at V and 5 bases at J, with 17 bases in the middle. The CDR3 is made up of 16 amino acids. Germline CDR1 is MDHEN and CDR2 is SYDVKM. CDR3 in amino acids: CASSLSSGGRETEAFF. CDR3 DNA sequence: TGTGCCAGCAGTTTATCGTCAGGTGGGAGGGAAACTGAAGCTTTCTTT.

The chain couples TRBV6-1 to TRBJ1-3; 9 bases agree with TRBD1. CDR3 length: 15 amino acids. Germline V gene sequence: CDR1 MNHNS, CDR2 SASEGT. J was trimmed by 2 bases and V by 6 bases; bases with no gene match: 5. Here the CDR3 DNA reads TGTGCCAGCAGAAACAGGGGGCATCCTGGAAACACCATATATTTT. This encodes CASRNRGHPGNTIYF.

The rearrangement links TRBV30 to TRBJ1-5, with 7 bases identical to TRBD1. The length of the CDR3 is 15 residues. The germline V gene encodes CDR1 GTSNPN and CDR2 SVGIG (reference sequence). J gave up 4 bases and V 2 bases, and 8 bases lay outside the gene matches. CDR3 in DNA: TGTGCCTGGAGTTTAGGACAGGTCCGTAATCAGCCCCAGCATTTT. Translation: CAWSLGQVRNQPQHF. The full variable domain, rest sourced from reference TRBV30 and TRBJ1-5, is SQTIHQWPATLVQPVGSPLSLECTVEGTSNPNLYWYRQAAGRGLQLLFYSVGIGQISSEVPQNLSASRPQDRQFILSSKKLLLSDSGFYLCAWSLGQVRNQPQHFGDGTRLSIL.

This sequence joins TRBV9 and TRBJ2-3; D unresolved. Trimming took 4 bases from V and 3 from J, leaving 12 bases between them. The CDR3 loop spans 14 amino acids. Germline CDR1 reads SGDLS; CDR2 reads YYNGEE. Written as DNA, the CDR3 is TGTGCCAGCAGCTCCGAGCCCTTGACAGATACGCAGTATTTT. Protein: CASSSEPLTDTQYF. The full variable domain, completed using reference TRBV9 and TRBJ2-3, is DSGVTQTPKHLITATGQRVTLRCSPRSGDLSVYWYQQSLDQGLQFLIQYYNGEERAKGNILERFSAQQFPDLHSELNLSSLELGDSALYFCASSSEPLTDTQYFGPGTRLTVL.

J is TRBJ2-1 and V is TRBV5-1, with D possibly being TRBD1 (6 bases). V was pared by 0 bases and J by 1 base, with 8 bases between. The CDR3 has 15 amino acids. The germline V gene has CDR1 SGHRS and CDR2 YFSETQ. CDR3 loop: CASSLVQGSYNEQFF. CDR3 DNA: TGCGCCAGCAGCTTGGTTCAGGGGTCCTACAATGAGCAGTTCTTC.

This clone has just a few counts. This chain connects TRBV18 to TRBJ2-7; tentatively, D is TRBD1 (6 bases). This CDR3 has 13 residues. Germline values: CDR1 KGHSH, CDR2 LQKENI. The ends were cut back, 3 bases at V and 0 bases at J, with 6 bases in the middle. CDR3: CASSPDSSYEQYV. The CDR3 DNA follows: TGTGCCAGCTCACCGGACAGCTCCTACGAGCAGTACGTC.

This chain uses TRBV5-1 with TRBJ2-2, with D possibly being TRBD1 (6 bases). CDR1 SGHRS and CDR2 YFSETQ come from the germline V gene. Trimming removed 4 bases at V and 1 base at J, with 11 bases between. CDR3 length equals 15 residues. The CDR3 DNA follows: TGCGCCAGCAGCCCCGACAGGAGGAACACCGGGGAGCTGTTTTTT. This codes for CASSPDRRNTGELFF.

This clone occurred a few times. The rearrangement joins TRBV7-2 to TRBJ2-5; D is uncertain. The CDR3 runs to 13 residues. CDR1 is SGHTA and CDR2 is FQGNSA in the germline V gene. Trimming pared 5 bases from V and 3 bases from J, leaving 10 bases between. CDR3 coding DNA: TGTGCCAGCAGCCATTACCGGGAAGAGACCCAGTACTTC. Translation: CASSHYREETQYF.

The chain carries TRBV6-1 and TRBJ1-2; 7 bases agree with TRBD1. The CDR3 contains 13 residues. Germline CDR1 reads MNHNS; CDR2 reads SASEGT. The ends lost 7 bases at V and 5 bases at J; junction bases unmatched: 7. CDR3 DNA: TGTGCCAGCAAAGTTCAGGGGGTTTATGGCTACACCTTC. This codes for CASKVQGVYGYTF.

This clone appeared once. This chain uses TRBV7-6 with TRBJ2-5; D is ambiguous. The germline V gene encodes CDR1 SGHVS and CDR2 FNYEAQ. Deletions cut 5 bases from V and 0 bases from J, with 4 bases between. This CDR3 is 12 amino acids long. CDR3 region: CASSEHQETQYF. As DNA, the CDR3 is TGTGCCAGCAGCGAGCACCAAGAGACCCAGTACTTC.

This chain connects TRBV5-4 to TRBJ2-1; tentatively, D is TRBD2 (5 bases). CDR3 size: 15 residues. The V and J ends lost 2 bases and 5 bases respectively, with 14 bases between them. In germline, CDR1 is SGHNT, CDR2 YYREEE (reference sequence). The CDR3 region is CASSFDYRENNEQFF. The DNA of the CDR3 is TGTGCCAGCAGCTTTGATTACCGGGAAAACAATGAGCAGTTCTTC. The variable domain in full, completed from reference TRBV5-4 and TRBJ2-1, reads ETGVTQSPTHLIKTRGQQVTLRCSSQSGHNTVSWYQQALGQGPQFIFQYYREEENGRGNFPPRFSGLQFPNYSSELNVNALELDDSALYLCASSFDYRENNEQFFGPGTRLTVL.